This T cell receptor beta chain was recorded in a study of blood T cell repertoires in COVID-19. Study-wide background: Italy, Spain and the United States were the sources of the convalescent and acute COVID-19 samples.

Sequencing used immunoSEQ multiplex PCR; TCRdb keeps in-frame clones, though not all of them. This sample has some 110,000 clones, with around 86% found just once. Trimming shortened V by 5 bases and J by 0 bases, and 10 bases separated the two germline ends. The CDR3 totals 15 residues. The germline V gene encodes CDR1 SGHTA and CDR2 FQGNSA. This receptor was obtained from a man aged 35 to 55 with acute or convalescent COVID-19. The source material was peripheral blood. The chain joins TRBV7-2 to TRBJ2-2; possible D gene TRBD2, 6 bases. In nucleotides, the CDR3 is TGTGCCAGCAGCCCCGGGGGAGCGAACACCGGGGAGCTGTTTTTT. Protein sequence: CASSPGGANTGELFF.